The rows below give T cell receptor beta chains drawn from one sample of a study of T cell repertoires in cytomegalovirus infection. TCRdb reanalysed the reads using MiXCR and keeps one entry per CDR3 protein. Here the sample spans 750,000 to 900,000 distinct CDR3 sequences, almost 30% being singletons. Which antigens these TCRs recognize remains unknown. Material: cultured CD8+ T cells from PBMCs, obtained from culture after CMV antigen stimulation. The receptors shown here come from a human donor in good health (CMV status not recorded). Some clones in this sample may be carry-over from other donors' samples. CDR3s include the opening cysteine and the closing phenylalanine or tryptophan. Each record gives: CDR3 DNA, CDR3 protein, J gene, V gene, D gene, clone size. A D gene is named only where the DNA matches it firmly. Clone size is shown for a subset of rows, as once, few, many or a class of expanded clone.

TGTGCCAGCAGTTCCCACGGGTCAGATAACACCGGGGAGCTGTTTTTT | CASSSHGSDNTGELFF | TRBJ2-2 | TRBV7-8 | - | -
TGTGCCAGCAGCCTCCCTACTAAAAGACAGGGGTACTACGAGCAGTACTTC | CASSLPTKRQGYYEQYF | TRBJ2-7 | TRBV7-9 | TRBD1 | -
TGTGCCAGCAGTTTAGCATTGGGGGGCGGTCAGCCCCAGCATTTT | CASSLALGGGQPQHF | TRBJ1-5 | TRBV12-3/TRBV12-4 | - | -
TGTGCCGACTGGAGGGTGAACACCGGGGAGCTGTTTTTT | CADWRVNTGELFF | TRBJ2-2 | TRBV7-9 | - | few
TGTGCCAGCAGCTTCGGAGGCCCAAAGGGGGAGACCCAGTACTTC | CASSFGGPKGETQYF | TRBJ2-5 | TRBV12-3/TRBV12-4 | - | -
TGTGCCAGCAGCTTGTCTGGACAGGGGGCGCCAGAGACCCAGTACTTC | CASSLSGQGAPETQYF | TRBJ2-5 | TRBV5-3 | TRBD1 | few
TGTGCCAGCAGCTTAGTAGCCCGTCGGGGTGGCTACACCTTC | CASSLVARRGGYTF | TRBJ1-2 | TRBV7-9 | - | -
TGTGCCAGCAGCTTAGTAGTCTGGGAGAACACCGGGGAGCTGTTTTTT | CASSLVVWENTGELFF | TRBJ2-2 | TRBV7-9 | - | -
TGTGCCAGCTCACAGACAGGGCTCTTCTACAATGAGCAGTTCTTC | CASSQTGLFYNEQFF | TRBJ2-1 | TRBV18 | TRBD1 | -
TGTGCCAGCAGCTTCGGACAGGGAAGGAGGTACGAGCAGTACTTC | CASSFGQGRRYEQYF | TRBJ2-7 | TRBV5-4 | TRBD1 | -
TGTGCCAGCGGACCAGCGGACAGGGGGGAGACCCAGTACTTC | CASGPADRGETQYF | TRBJ2-5 | TRBV28 | TRBD1 | -
TGTGCCATCAGTGGGGACGGATCTAGCACAGATACGCAGTATTTT | CAISGDGSSTDTQYF | TRBJ2-3 | TRBV10-3 | - | few
TGTGCCAGCAGTAACCCGCCGTTTTACACAGATACGCAGTATTTT | CASSNPPFYTDTQYF | TRBJ2-3 | TRBV27 | - | -
TGTGCCAGCAGCCCTCCCCGGGACCAAACCGAAGCTTTCTTT | CASSPPRDQTEAFF | TRBJ1-1 | TRBV14 | - | few
TGTGCCAGCAGTAACCCCGGGACAGACTATGGCTACACCTTC | CASSNPGTDYGYTF | TRBJ1-2 | TRBV6-2/TRBV6-3 | TRBD1 | -
TGTGCCACCAGCGGTACCCGTGAAGCTTTCTTT | CATSGTREAFF | TRBJ1-1 | TRBV15 | - | -
TGTGCCAGCAGTTTTTCAGGGAACACTGAAGCTTTCTTT | CASSFSGNTEAFF | TRBJ1-1 | TRBV27 | - | many
TGTGCCAGCAGCCCAACGTCCGAAACCTACGAGCAGTACTTC | CASSPTSETYEQYF | TRBJ2-7 | TRBV7-8 | - | many
TGTGCCAGCAGTGAACGGGCAGGGGGCTTTCGTCAGCCCCAGCATTTT | CASSERAGGFRQPQHF | TRBJ1-5 | TRBV6-1 | TRBD1 | many
TGTGCCAGCAGTTACTTATGGAACACTGAAGCTTTCTTT | CASSYLWNTEAFF | TRBJ1-1 | TRBV6-6 | - | many
TGCAGTGCTAGCCGCACGGGGGTAGGATCCTACAATGAGCAGTTCTTC | CSASRTGVGSYNEQFF | TRBJ2-1 | TRBV20-1 | - | few
TGTGCCAGCAGCGTCCGGACCGGAAACACCATATATTTT | CASSVRTGNTIYF | TRBJ1-3 | TRBV11-2 | - | -
TGTGCCAGCAGCCAAGATCCTGACAGCCTGAGTAGCTACGAGCAGTACTTC | CASSQDPDSLSSYEQYF | TRBJ2-7 | TRBV4-2 | - | -
TGTGCCAGCAGCTCTAGCGGGGGGATCCGGGGGGAAGAGACCCAGTACTTC | CASSSSGGIRGEETQYF | TRBJ2-5 | TRBV13 | TRBD2 | once
TGTGCCAGCAGTTTAACCCGACTGGGGGCGGACTATGGCTACACCTTC | CASSLTRLGADYGYTF | TRBJ1-2 | TRBV12-3/TRBV12-4 | - | many
TGTGCCAGCAGCCAAAGGGACAGTTGGGTCTACGAGCAGTACTTC | CASSQRDSWVYEQYF | TRBJ2-7 | TRBV4-2 | TRBD1 | few
TGTGCCAGCAAGGACAGGGGGTATTCCCCGTACCAAGAGACCCAGTACTTC | CASKDRGYSPYQETQYF | TRBJ2-5 | TRBV5-8 | TRBD1 | -
TGCGCCAGCAGCCACCGAGCGGGGGGGCCGAATGAGCAGTTCTTC | CASSHRAGGPNEQFF | TRBJ2-1 | TRBV4-1 | TRBD2 | few
TGTGCCAGCAGTCGGACTCAAGAGACCCAGTACTTC | CASSRTQETQYF | TRBJ2-5 | TRBV12-3/TRBV12-4 | - | few
TGTGCCAGCAGCTTAGTCTGGCGGGGGTCACCAAGAGATACGCAGTATTTT | CASSLVWRGSPRDTQYF | TRBJ2-3 | TRBV7-6 | TRBD2 | many
TGTGCCAGCAGTGCGAATGAAGCTCAAAAAAGGCTGTTTTTT | CASSANEAQKRLFF | TRBJ1-4 | TRBV2 | - | -
TGTGCCAGCAGTTTTTTTAGGGGGCGAGGTGAAAAACTGTTTTTT | CASSFFRGRGEKLFF | TRBJ1-4 | TRBV27 | TRBD1 | few
TGCGCCAGCAGCCAAGATCTAGGGGAGGACACTGAAGCTTTCTTT | CASSQDLGEDTEAFF | TRBJ1-1 | TRBV4-1 | - | -
TGTGCCATCAGGCTAGCGGGGGTTGGAGATCGCGGCACAGATACGCAGTATTTT | CAIRLAGVGDRGTDTQYF | TRBJ2-3 | TRBV10-3 | TRBD2 | few
TGTGCCAGCAGTGAGAGACAGGGGAATAGCAATCAGCCCCAGCATTTT | CASSERQGNSNQPQHF | TRBJ1-5 | TRBV2 | TRBD1 | few
TGTGCCAGCAGTTACTCGAGGGGCGCGGGGGGAGCCAAAGAGACCCAGTACTTC | CASSYSRGAGGAKETQYF | TRBJ2-5 | TRBV6-6 | TRBD2 | few
TGTGCCACCCTAAGGACAGGGCGGACCGGGGAGCTGTTTTTT | CATLRTGRTGELFF | TRBJ2-2 | TRBV19 | TRBD1 | many
TGCAGTACACTAGATAGGAACAGTCCCAATCAGCCCCAGCATTTT | CSTLDRNSPNQPQHF | TRBJ1-5 | TRBV20-1 | - | -
TGTGCCAGCAGCCTGGGGGTGGGGAGGAGCACAGATACGCAGTATTTT | CASSLGVGRSTDTQYF | TRBJ2-3 | TRBV7-8 | - | many
TGTGCCAGCAGTTTAGTGCGGACAGGGGGCTCTGGGGCCAACGTCCTGACTTTC | CASSLVRTGGSGANVLTF | TRBJ2-6 | TRBV12-3/TRBV12-4 | TRBD1 | -
TGTGCCAGCCAGACAGGGGGCCCTTATAGCAATCAGCCCCAGCATTTT | CASQTGGPYSNQPQHF | TRBJ1-5 | TRBV19 | TRBD1 | few
TGTGCCAGCAGCTCAGAGGGACAGGTTTTCTACAATGAGCAGTTCTTC | CASSSEGQVFYNEQFF | TRBJ2-1 | TRBV7-2 | TRBD1 | many
TGTGCCAGCAGCTGGGGACAGGGGACACATCTAGGAGGCTACACCTTC | CASSWGQGTHLGGYTF | TRBJ1-2 | TRBV7-6 | TRBD1 | -
TGCGCCAGCAGTGACCGCGGGGAGTCCTACAATGAGCAGTTCTTC | CASSDRGESYNEQFF | TRBJ2-1 | TRBV10-2 | - | once
TGTGCCACCAGCAGAGATACTCCGGGGGTTGGTGAGCAGTTCTTC | CATSRDTPGVGEQFF | TRBJ2-1 | TRBV15 | - | few
TGTGCCAGCAGTGAAACGTCAGGAGCTAACTATGGCTACACCTTC | CASSETSGANYGYTF | TRBJ1-2 | TRBV2 | - | -
TGTGCCAGCAGCCAAGTTATGGACAGGCCTCAAGAGACCCAGTACTTC | CASSQVMDRPQETQYF | TRBJ2-5 | TRBV14 | TRBD1 | -
TGTGCCAGCAAGGGCAACACCGGGGAGCTGTTTTTT | CASKGNTGELFF | TRBJ2-2 | TRBV2 | - | few
TGTGCCAGCAGCCAAGATTTTTTGGCTAGCGGGCACCAAGAGACCCAGTACTTC | CASSQDFLASGHQETQYF | TRBJ2-5 | TRBV4-2 | TRBD2 | few
TGTGCCAGCAGTTTACCCGATCTTGAAGCTTTCTTT | CASSLPDLEAFF | TRBJ1-1 | TRBV12-3/TRBV12-4 | - | few
TGTGCCAACTGGCTCCCGTCCTACGAGCAGTACTTC | CANWLPSYEQYF | TRBJ2-7 | TRBV7-6 | - | few
TGTGCCAGCAGTTACCGAGAGGAGACCCAGTACTTC | CASSYREETQYF | TRBJ2-5 | TRBV6-2/TRBV6-3 | - | many
TGTGCCAGCTCATCCAGGGGGACCGCCAAAAACATTCAGTACTTC | CASSSRGTAKNIQYF | TRBJ2-4 | TRBV18 | TRBD1 | once
TGTGCCAGCAGCCCCACAGGGGGTAGCTCCTACAATGAGCAGTTCTTC | CASSPTGGSSYNEQFF | TRBJ2-1 | TRBV3-1 | TRBD1 | few
TGTGCCAGTAGCCCGGCAGTTGGAACTGAAGCTTTCTTT | CASSPAVGTEAFF | TRBJ1-1 | TRBV19 | - | few
TGTGCCAGCAGCTTAGAACTAGCGGGGGGGGTGAATGAGCAGTTCTTC | CASSLELAGGVNEQFF | TRBJ2-1 | TRBV7-2 | TRBD2 | many
TGTGCCAGCAGCTTACCATCAACTAATGAAAAACTGTTTTTT | CASSLPSTNEKLFF | TRBJ1-4 | TRBV6-6 | - | -